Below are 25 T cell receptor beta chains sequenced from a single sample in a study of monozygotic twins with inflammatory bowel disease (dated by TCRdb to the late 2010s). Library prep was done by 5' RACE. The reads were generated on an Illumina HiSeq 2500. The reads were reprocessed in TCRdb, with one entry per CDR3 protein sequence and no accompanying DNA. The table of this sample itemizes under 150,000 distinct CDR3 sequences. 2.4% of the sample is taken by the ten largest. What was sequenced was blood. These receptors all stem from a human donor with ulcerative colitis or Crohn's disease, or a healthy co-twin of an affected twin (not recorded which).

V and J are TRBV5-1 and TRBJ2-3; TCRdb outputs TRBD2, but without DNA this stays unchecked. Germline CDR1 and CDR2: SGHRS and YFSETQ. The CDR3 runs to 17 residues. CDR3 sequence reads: CASSRRLAVRSTDTQYF.

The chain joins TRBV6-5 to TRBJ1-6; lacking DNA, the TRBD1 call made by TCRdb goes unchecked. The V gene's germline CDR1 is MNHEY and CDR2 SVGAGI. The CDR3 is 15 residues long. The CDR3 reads CASSSGGAGNLPLHF.

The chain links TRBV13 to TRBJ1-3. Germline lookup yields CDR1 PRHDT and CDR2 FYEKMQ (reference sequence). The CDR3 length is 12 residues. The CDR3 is CASSFSGNTMYF.

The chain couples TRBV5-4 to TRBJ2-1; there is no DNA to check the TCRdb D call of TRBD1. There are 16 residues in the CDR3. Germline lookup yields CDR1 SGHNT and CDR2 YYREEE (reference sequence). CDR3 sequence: CTSSFAGTVPYNEQFF.

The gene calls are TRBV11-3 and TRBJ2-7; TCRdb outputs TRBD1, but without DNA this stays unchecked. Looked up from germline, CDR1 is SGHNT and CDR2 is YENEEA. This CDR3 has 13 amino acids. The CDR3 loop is CASSQGGDYEQYF.

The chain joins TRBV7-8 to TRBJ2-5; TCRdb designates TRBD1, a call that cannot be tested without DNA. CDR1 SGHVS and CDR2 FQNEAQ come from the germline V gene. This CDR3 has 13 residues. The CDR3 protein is CASSLSPGETQYF. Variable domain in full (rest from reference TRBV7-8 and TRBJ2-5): GAGVSQSPRYKVAKRGQDVALRCDPISGHVSLFWYQQALGQGPEFLTYFQNEAQLDKSGLPSDRFFAERPEGSVSTLKIQRTQQEDSAVYLCASSLSPGETQYFGPGTRLLVL.

The CDR3 sequence is CASSSQGGTPYEQHF. The chain has TRBV7-3 and TRBJ2-7; TCRdb names TRBD1, which stays unverified in the absence of DNA. Germline V gives CDR1 SGHTA, CDR2 FQGTGA. This CDR3 has 15 amino acids.

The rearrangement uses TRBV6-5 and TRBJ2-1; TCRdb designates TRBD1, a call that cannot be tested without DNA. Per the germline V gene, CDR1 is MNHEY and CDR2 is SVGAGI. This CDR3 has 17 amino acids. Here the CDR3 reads CASSYGGAGGTYNEQFF.

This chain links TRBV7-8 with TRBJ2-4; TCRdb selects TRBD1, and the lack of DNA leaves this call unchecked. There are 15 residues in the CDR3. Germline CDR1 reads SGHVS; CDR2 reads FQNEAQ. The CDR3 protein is CASSPPEDREDIQYF.

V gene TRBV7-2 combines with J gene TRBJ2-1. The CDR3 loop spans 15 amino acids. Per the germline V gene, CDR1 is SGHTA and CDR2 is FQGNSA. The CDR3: CASSDISSSYNEQFF.

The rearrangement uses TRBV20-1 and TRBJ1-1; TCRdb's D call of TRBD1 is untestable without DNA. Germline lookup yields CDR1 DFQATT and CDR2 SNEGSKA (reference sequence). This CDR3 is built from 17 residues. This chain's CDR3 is CSAINRGGIGQNTEAFF.

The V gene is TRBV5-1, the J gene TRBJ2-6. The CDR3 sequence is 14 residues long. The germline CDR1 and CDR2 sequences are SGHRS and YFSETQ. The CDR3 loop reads CASSLEVGANVLTF.

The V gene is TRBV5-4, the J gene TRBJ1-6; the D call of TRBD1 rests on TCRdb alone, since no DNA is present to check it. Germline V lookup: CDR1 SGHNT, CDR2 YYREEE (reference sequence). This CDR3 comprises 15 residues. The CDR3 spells CASSSPSRVNSPLHF.

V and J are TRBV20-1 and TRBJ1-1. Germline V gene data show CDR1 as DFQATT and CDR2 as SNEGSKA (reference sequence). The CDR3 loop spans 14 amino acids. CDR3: CSARSPGRNTEAFF.

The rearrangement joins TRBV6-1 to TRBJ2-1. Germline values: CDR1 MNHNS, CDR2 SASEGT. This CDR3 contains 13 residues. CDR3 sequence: CASRNTPYNEQFF.

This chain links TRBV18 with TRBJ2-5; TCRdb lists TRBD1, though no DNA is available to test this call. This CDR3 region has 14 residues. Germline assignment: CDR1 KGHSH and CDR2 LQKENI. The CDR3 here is CASSATGLQETQYF.

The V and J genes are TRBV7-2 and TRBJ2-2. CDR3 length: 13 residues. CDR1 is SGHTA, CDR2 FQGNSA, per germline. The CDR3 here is CASTPANTGELFF.

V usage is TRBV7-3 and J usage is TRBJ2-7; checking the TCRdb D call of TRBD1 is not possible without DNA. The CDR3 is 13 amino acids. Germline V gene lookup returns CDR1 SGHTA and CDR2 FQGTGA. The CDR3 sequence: CASSTNRGDRQYF.

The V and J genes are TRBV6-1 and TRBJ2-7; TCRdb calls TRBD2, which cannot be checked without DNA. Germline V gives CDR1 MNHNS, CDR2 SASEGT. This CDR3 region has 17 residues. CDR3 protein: CASSKDLAGGTFGEQYF.

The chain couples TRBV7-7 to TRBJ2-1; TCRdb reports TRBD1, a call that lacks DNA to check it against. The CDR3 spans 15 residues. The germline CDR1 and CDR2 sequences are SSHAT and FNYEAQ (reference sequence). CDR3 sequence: CASSLTAGAPGEQFF.

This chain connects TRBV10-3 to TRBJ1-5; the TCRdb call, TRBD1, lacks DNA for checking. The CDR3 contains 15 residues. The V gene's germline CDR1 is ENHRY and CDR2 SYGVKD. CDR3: CAISDLARDNQPQHF.

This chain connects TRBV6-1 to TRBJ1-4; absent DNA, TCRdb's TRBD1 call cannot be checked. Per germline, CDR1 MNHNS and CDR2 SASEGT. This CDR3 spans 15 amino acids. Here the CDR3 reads CASTQQQGVGEKLFF.

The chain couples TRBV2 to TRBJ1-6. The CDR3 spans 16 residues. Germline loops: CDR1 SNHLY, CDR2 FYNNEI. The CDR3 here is CASSYPGGAGTSPLHF.

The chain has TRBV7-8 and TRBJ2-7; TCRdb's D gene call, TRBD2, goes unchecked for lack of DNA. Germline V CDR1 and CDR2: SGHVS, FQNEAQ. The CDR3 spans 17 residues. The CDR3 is CASSSSFSSGERYEQYF. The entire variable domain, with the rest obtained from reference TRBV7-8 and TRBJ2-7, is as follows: GAGVSQSPRYKVAKRGQDVALRCDPISGHVSLFWYQQALGQGPEFLTYFQNEAQLDKSGLPSDRFFAERPEGSVSTLKIQRTQQEDSAVYLCASSSSFSSGERYEQYFGPGTRLTVT.

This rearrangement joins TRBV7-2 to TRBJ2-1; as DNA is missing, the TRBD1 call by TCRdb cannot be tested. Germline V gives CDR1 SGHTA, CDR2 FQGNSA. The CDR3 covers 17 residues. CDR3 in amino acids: CASSLLRDRSSYNEQFF.